This record concerns one T cell receptor beta chain sequence. This sample is part of a study of blood T cell repertoires in COVID-19. Study-wide background: Material from acute and convalescent COVID-19 was sourced from the United States, Italy and Spain. T cells, B-cell-depleted T cells, or PBMCs supplied cDNA or gDNA.

In the original processing: Scientists estimated how many nucleated cells there were by amplifying reference gene primers. Some clones are missing from TCRdb's copy, which holds only in-frame ones; the method was immunoSEQ multiplex PCR. The D gene and trimming were derived from the DNA, and the V and J assignments and clone size from that table. The sample lists some 160,000 clones, just under 80% occurring once. V lost 7 bases to trimming and J lost 4 bases; unmatched junction nucleotides: 9. CDR1 and CDR2 from the germline V gene are MDHEN and SYDVKM. The CDR3 is made up of 15 amino acids. The origin of this receptor is a woman of 80 years or more with acute or convalescent COVID-19. J is TRBJ2-2 and V is TRBV28, with 7 nucleotides matching TRBD2. The specimen sequenced was peripheral blood. This chain's CDR3 is CASTFLAGGTGELFF. The CDR3 region has the DNA TGTGCCAGCACCTTTTTAGCGGGTGGCACCGGGGAGCTGTTTTTT.